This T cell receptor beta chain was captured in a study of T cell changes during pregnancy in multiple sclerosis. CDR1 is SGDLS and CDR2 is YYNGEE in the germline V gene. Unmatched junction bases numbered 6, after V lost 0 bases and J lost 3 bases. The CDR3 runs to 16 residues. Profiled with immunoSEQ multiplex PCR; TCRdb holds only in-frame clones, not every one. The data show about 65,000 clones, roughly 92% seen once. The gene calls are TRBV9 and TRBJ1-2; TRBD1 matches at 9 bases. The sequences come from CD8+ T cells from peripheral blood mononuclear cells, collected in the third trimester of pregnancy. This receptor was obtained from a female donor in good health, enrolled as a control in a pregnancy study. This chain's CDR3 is CASSVDRDRADYGYTF. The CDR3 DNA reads TGTGCCAGCAGCGTAGATAGGGACAGGGCCGACTATGGCTACACCTTC.